The rows below give T cell receptor beta chains drawn from one sample of a study of T cells after yellow fever vaccination. Each CDR3 protein is one row after TCRdb ran MiXCR on the 5' RACE reads. This sample carries some 600,000 distinct CDR3 sequences, 9% to 15% of them seen once, and the ten largest clones take about 15%. This specimen consisted of PBMCs, obtained on the day of the yellow fever booster vaccination. These receptors were obtained from a man aged 25 to 40 who received the YFV17D yellow fever vaccine. Each CDR3 is given with its conserved first and last residue. Fields, in order: J gene, D gene, V gene, clone size, CDR3 protein, CDR3 DNA. The D gene is left open where the match is weak. For some rows the clone size is stated as once, few or many, or as a class when expanded; others skip it.

TRBJ2-7	-	TRBV4-3	few	CASSPDLQTSYEQYF	TGCGCCAGCAGCCCCGACCTTCAGACCTCCTACGAGCAGTACTTC
TRBJ2-7	-	TRBV5-6	few	CASSSVSGNPSYEQYF	TGTGCCAGCAGCTCCGTTAGCGGAAACCCCAGCTACGAGCAGTACTTC
TRBJ2-5	TRBD2	TRBV3-1	-	CASSQVTGGPRETQYF	TGTGCCAGCAGCCAAGTAACGGGAGGTCCCCGGGAGACCCAGTACTTC
TRBJ2-4	-	TRBV20-1	few	CSARTRDSAKNIQYF	TGCAGTGCTAGAACCCGGGACTCAGCCAAAAACATTCAGTACTTC
TRBJ1-3	-	TRBV20-1	-	CSAREPSSGNTIYF	TGCAGTGCTAGAGAGCCAAGCTCTGGAAACACCATATATTTT
TRBJ1-6	TRBD1	TRBV15	few	CATTGYRGNSPLHF	TGTGCCACCACAGGTTACAGGGGGAATTCACCCCTCCACTTT
TRBJ2-1	-	TRBV20-1	-	CSASLRLEGNNEQFF	TGCAGTGCTAGTCTAAGATTGGAGGGAAACAATGAGCAGTTCTTC
TRBJ2-5	TRBD2	TRBV5-1	few	CASSLTSGSYETQYF	TGCGCCAGCAGCTTGACTAGCGGGAGTTATGAGACCCAGTACTTC
TRBJ2-1	-	TRBV20-1	-	CSARDAGIEQFF	TGCAGTGCTAGAGATGCAGGGATAGAGCAGTTCTTC
TRBJ2-2	TRBD1	TRBV20-1	few	CSASRGQGTGELFF	TGCAGTGCTAGCCGCGGACAGGGCACCGGGGAGCTGTTTTTT
TRBJ2-6	-	TRBV20-1	-	CSARRGGGANVLTF	TGCAGTGCTAGAAGGGGAGGTGGGGCCAACGTCCTGACTTTC
TRBJ1-2	-	TRBV29-1	many	CSVGGTGGAGYTF	TGCAGCGTTGGGGGTACAGGTGGGGCTGGCTACACCTTC
TRBJ2-1	-	TRBV7-2	-	CASGDYNEQFF	TGTGCCAGCGGGGATTACAATGAGCAGTTCTTC
TRBJ2-7	-	TRBV14	-	CASSQEFGSSYEQYF	TGTGCCAGCAGCCAAGAGTTCGGCAGCTCCTACGAGCAGTACTTC
TRBJ2-2	-	TRBV19	-	CASTTWLGYPGELFF	TGTGCCAGTACTACCTGGCTAGGGTATCCCGGGGAGCTGTTTTTT
TRBJ2-7	-	TRBV20-1	-	CSAQDETYEQYF	TGCAGTGCTCAGGACGAGACCTACGAGCAGTACTTC